One sample yielded the 31 T cell receptor beta chains listed below, sequenced in a study of T-cell reconstitution after alpha-beta-depleted transplantation in children (dated by TCRdb to 2015 to 2016). Libraries were constructed by PCR. Sequencing took place on an Illumina HiSeq 2500. Molecular barcoding was employed in the preparation of TCR libraries, with unique molecular identifiers being used to normalize TCRbeta repertoire quantification. TCRdb trimmed the raw reads at Q25, called clones with MiXCR and kept productive beta chains. Rows are unified per CDR3 protein, each entry keeping the most common DNA and genes. Here the sample has more than 300,000 distinct CDR3 sequences; roughly 16% occur a single time. The ten largest make up approximately 44% of the sample. The treatment or condition label of this sample denotes: allogeneic hematopoietic cell transplantation with graft depleted of TCRalphabeta T cells and CD19 B cells.

The sample consisted of PBMCs, mostly from graft donor cells, taken 360 days after TCRalphabeta/CD19-depleted stem cell transplant. The origin of the receptors is a male patient aged 2-9 years who had a stem cell transplant for acute lymphoblastic leukemia, so the T cells may come from the graft donor.

The DNA for the CDR3 is TGTGCCAGCAGCGACGGTACAGGAACGTTGAACACTGAAGCTTTCTTT. Protein sequence: CASSDGTGTLNTEAFF. J is TRBJ1-1 and V is TRBV4-2; maybe TRBD1 (5 bases). This CDR3 has 16 residues. V was pared by 5 bases and J by 0 bases, with 16 bases between. Germline values: CDR1 LGHNA, CDR2 YNFKEQ.

This clonotype was counted ten times or more. This chain connects TRBV5-1 to TRBJ2-1; 11 bases align to TRBD2. The V gene's germline CDR1 is SGHRS and CDR2 YFSETQ. This CDR3 comprises 15 residues. With V trimmed by 1 base and J by 8 bases, 5 bases remained unmatched. The CDR3 DNA reads as TGCGCCAGCAGCTTGAAACTAGCGGGAGACTATGAGCAGTTCTTC. Translation gives CASSLKLAGDYEQFF.

This sequence joins TRBV7-8 and TRBJ2-1; D gene unclear. Germline V gene lookup returns CDR1 SGHVS and CDR2 FQNEAQ. This CDR3 comprises 13 residues. V lost 4 bases, J lost 3 bases, and 7 bases lay in between. CDR3 in amino acids: CASSYRHYNEQFF. Written as DNA, the CDR3 is TGTGCCAGCAGCTATCGTCACTACAATGAGCAGTTCTTC.

This clonotype was seen ten or more times. This rearrangement joins TRBV12-3 or TRBV12-4 to TRBJ1-3, with unresolved D. This CDR3 is 17 amino acids long. The V gene lost 6 bases and the J gene lost 2 bases, with 20 bases spanning the gap. CDR3 in DNA: TGTGCCAGCAGCTCCACGGCTTATTTGGTTCCTGGAAACACCATATATTTT. Its translation is CASSSTAYLVPGNTIYF.

This clonotype was seen a handful of times. The V and J genes are TRBV3-1 and TRBJ1-2, with D perhaps TRBD1 (5 bases). V was shortened by 4 bases and J by 9 bases, with 15 bases between the two germline ends. The CDR3 runs to 13 residues. CDR1 is LGHDT and CDR2 is YNNKEL in the germline V gene (reference sequence). This CDR3 reads CASSLGWQGSYTF. In nucleotides, the CDR3 is TGTGCCAGCAGCCTGGGGTGGCAGGGTAGCTACACCTTC.

This chain joins TRBV6-1 and TRBJ2-7; TRBD1 agrees at 9 bases. Germline values: CDR1 MNHNS, CDR2 SASEGT. There are 12 residues in the CDR3. V gave up 6 bases and J gave up 6 bases; unmatched junction bases: 3. The CDR3 loop is CASSETGGEQYF. The DNA of the CDR3 is TGTGCCAGCAGCGAGACAGGGGGCGAGCAGTACTTC.

This clonotype was picked up a small number of times. The V call is TRBV29-1, the J call TRBJ2-7; 8 nucleotides line up with TRBD1. Germline V lookup: CDR1 SQVTM, CDR2 ANQGSEA. Unmatched junction bases numbered 5, after V lost 5 bases and J lost 2 bases. This CDR3 has 13 residues. The CDR3 is CSVSRTGTYEQYF. In DNA form, the CDR3 reads TGCAGCGTTTCTCGGACAGGGACCTACGAGCAGTACTTC.

This clonotype appeared a few times. The chain carries TRBV20-1 and TRBJ2-3, with TRBD1 matching 9 bases. The CDR3 sequence is 13 residues long. V gave up 0 bases and J gave up 14 bases; unmatched junction bases: 9. Germline values: CDR1 DFQATT, CDR2 SNEGSKA (reference sequence). The CDR3 region has the DNA TGCAGTGCTAGAGATCCCGGGACAGGGCGGGTGTATTTT. Translation gives CSARDPGTGRVYF.

V usage is TRBV5-1 and J usage is TRBJ2-3; D possibly matches TRBD1 or TRBD2 (5 bases each). CDR3 length: 15 amino acids. V shed 2 bases and J shed 6 bases, with 16 bases lying between them. Germline V gives CDR1 SGHRS, CDR2 YFSETQ. The CDR3 DNA reads TGCGCCAGCAGCTTCCAGGGCGAGGGACGGGATACGCAGTATTTT. Translated, it gives CASSFQGEGRDTQYF. Full variable domain (missing parts from reference TRBV5-1 and TRBJ2-3): KAGVTQTPRYLIKTRGQQVTLSCSPISGHRSVSWYQQTPGQGLQFLFEYFSETQRNKGNFPGRFSGRQFSNSRSEMNVSTLELGDSALYLCASSFQGEGRDTQYFGPGTRLTVL.

This clonotype came up many times. This chain connects TRBV7-2 to TRBJ2-1; D remains unclear. The germline CDR1 and CDR2 sequences are SGHTA and FQGNSA. V lost 2 bases to trimming and J lost 4 bases, with 12 bases between them. The CDR3 spans 15 residues. DNA of the CDR3: TGTGCCAGCAGCTTAATGAAGTCTGTTTACAATGAGCAGTTCTTC. The encoded protein is CASSLMKSVYNEQFF.

The rearrangement uses TRBV5-6 and TRBJ2-5, with 12 bases matching TRBD2. The J segment lost 2 bases and the V segment lost 2 bases, leaving 4 bases of the junction unmatched. From germline, CDR1 is SGHDT and CDR2 YYEEEE. The CDR3 spans 16 residues. CDR3 nucleotide sequence: TGTGCCAGCAGCTTTACCGGACTAGCGGGGCAAGAGACCCAGTACTTC. Translated, it gives CASSFTGLAGQETQYF.

CDR3 amino acids: CSASPMNNSPLHF. The CDR3 region has the DNA TGCAGTGCATCCCCAATGAATAATTCACCCCTCCACTTT. This chain links TRBV20-1 with TRBJ1-6; D gene uncertain. Germline V gene sequence: CDR1 DFQATT, CDR2 SNEGSKA (reference sequence). The V end lost 6 bases, the J end lost 5 bases, and 11 bases lay between the germline ends. The length of the CDR3 is 13 residues.

The chain joins TRBV11-1 to TRBJ2-2, with D possibly being TRBD1 (5 bases). The V end was cut by 0 bases, the J end by 0 bases, with 14 bases between. CDR1 is SGHAT and CDR2 is FQDESV in the germline V gene (reference sequence). This CDR3 region has 18 residues. The CDR3 DNA reads as TGTGCCAGCAGCTTAGCCATAAGGGGCGGATCGAACACCGGGGAGCTGTTTTTT. This gives the protein CASSLAIRGGSNTGELFF.

This chain's CDR3 is CASSQPLQGNTIYF. The CDR3 nucleotides read TGCGCCAGCAGCCAACCGCTTCAGGGAAACACCATATATTTT. The gene calls are TRBV4-3 and TRBJ1-3; D unclear. Trimming took 2 bases from V and 4 from J, leaving 9 bases between them. The CDR3 spans 14 residues. Per the germline V gene, CDR1 is LGHNA and CDR2 is YSLEER.

The V gene is TRBV10-3, the J gene TRBJ2-3; 13 positions match TRBD2. Germline loops: CDR1 ENHRY, CDR2 SYGVKD. The CDR3 covers 18 residues. V gave up 7 bases and J gave up 2 bases; unmatched junction bases: 12. CDR3 sequence (DNA): TGTGCCATCATTTTGACTAGCGGGAGGAAAATGGACACAGATACGCAGTATTTT. It codes for CAIILTSGRKMDTDTQYF.

This clonotype was counted ten times or more. The junction does not match germline at one end; this may be a read error. The J gene is TRBJ1-5, the V gene TRBV29-1, with D maybe TRBD1 (5 bases). The CDR3 is 11 amino acids. The V gene's germline CDR1 is SQVTM and CDR2 ANQGSEA. The CDR3 reads CSVEVGTGRIF. CDR3 sequence (DNA): TGCAGCGTTGAAGTAGGGACGGGGAGAATTTTT.

The V gene is TRBV19, the J gene TRBJ2-2; TRBD2 might be the D (6 bases). The CDR3 consists of 17 residues. Germline V lookup: CDR1 LNHDA, CDR2 SQIVND (reference sequence). V gave up 5 bases and J gave up 0 bases, with 16 bases separating them. CDR3 protein: CASSPTRGLPNTGELFF. The CDR3 DNA is TGTGCCAGTAGTCCAACAAGGGGACTTCCGAACACCGGGGAGCTGTTTTTT.

This clonotype has just a few counts. The V and J genes are TRBV6-1 and TRBJ2-5, with 10 positions matching TRBD2. The CDR3 covers 14 residues. Trimming removed 6 bases from V and 4 bases from J; junction bases left unmatched: 5. The germline V gene has CDR1 MNHNS and CDR2 SASEGT. This CDR3 is CASRNSGRPETQYF. The CDR3 region has the DNA TGTGCCAGCAGAAATAGCGGGAGGCCAGAGACCCAGTACTTC.

The chain combines TRBV15 with TRBJ2-1, with D unresolved. The germline V gene has CDR1 LNHNV and CDR2 YYDKDF (reference sequence). This CDR3 is 13 amino acids long. The V end was cut by 5 bases, the J end by 4 bases, with 9 bases between. The CDR3 nucleotides read TGTGCCACCAGCCCACCAACTTACAATGAGCAGTTCTTC. This codes for CATSPPTYNEQFF. Based on the CDR3 plus reference TRBV15 and TRBJ2-1, the full variable domain is DAMVIQNPRYQVTQFGKPVTLSCSQTLNHNVMYWYQQKSSQAPKLLFHYYDKDFNNEADTPDNFQSRRPNTSFCFLDIRSPGLGDTAMYLCATSPPTYNEQFFGPGTRLTVL.

The chain carries TRBV10-3 and TRBJ1-4; a possible D gene is TRBD1 (6 bases). V dropped 10 bases and J dropped 1 base, with 10 bases sitting between them. Germline CDR1 and CDR2: ENHRY and SYGVKD. The CDR3 runs 13 residues. CDR3 bases: TGTGCCACCTGGGACAAAACTAATGAAAAACTGTTTTTT. This sequence encodes CATWDKTNEKLFF.

Here the CDR3 reads CASSQWAGQGFSGANVLTF. CDR3 bases: TGCGCCAGCAGCCAATGGGCGGGACAGGGATTCTCTGGGGCCAACGTCCTGACTTTC. V usage is TRBV4-3 and J usage is TRBJ2-6; TRBD1 matches at 9 bases. The CDR3 length is 19 residues. The V gene end was trimmed by 2 bases and the J gene end by 0 bases; junction bases not matched to a gene: 8. The germline V gene encodes CDR1 LGHNA and CDR2 YSLEER.

A few counts support this clonotype. The chain combines TRBV6-1 with TRBJ2-3, with D possibly matching TRBD2 (5 bases). V was shortened by 7 bases and J by 3 bases, with 14 bases between the two germline ends. The CDR3 sequence is 14 residues long. Germline CDR1 reads MNHNS; CDR2 reads SASEGT. This CDR3 reads CASKPAPGTDTQYF. CDR3 nucleotides: TGTGCCAGCAAACCCGCACCGGGGACAGATACGCAGTATTTT.

As DNA, the CDR3 is TGTGCCAGCAGCCCCGGGACTAGCGGGAGTATAGAGACCCAGTACTTC. Its translation: CASSPGTSGSIETQYF. The V and J genes are TRBV7-2 and TRBJ2-5; TRBD2 matches at 14 bases. The CDR3 is 16 amino acids. V shed 5 bases and J 4 bases; nucleotides not matched to a gene: 6. Germline assignment: CDR1 SGHTA and CDR2 FQGNSA.

The gene calls are TRBV7-2 and TRBJ2-4, with 8 bases lining up with TRBD2. Trimming took 3 bases from V and 8 from J; bases not matched to a gene: 9. CDR1 is SGHTA, CDR2 FQGNSA, per germline. The CDR3 runs 15 residues. The CDR3 loop reads CASSLSGGVGHIQYF. The CDR3, as DNA: TGTGCCAGCAGCTTGTCCGGGGGGGTGGGGCACATTCAGTACTTC.

This clonotype was counted between two and nine times. This chain links TRBV20-1 with TRBJ2-5; maybe TRBD2 (6 bases). The CDR3 is 11 residues long. Germline values: CDR1 DFQATT, CDR2 SNEGSKA (reference sequence). Trimming removed 3 bases from V and 7 bases from J, with 9 bases in between. CDR3 sequence reads: CSARGGRTQYF. Written as DNA, the CDR3 is TGCAGTGCTAGGGGGGGAAGGACCCAGTACTTC.

The genes are TRBV14 and TRBJ2-5; 8 nucleotides align to TRBD2. The CDR3 sequence is 15 residues long. CDR1 is SGHDN and CDR2 is FVKESK in the germline V gene. With 4 bases clipped from V and 1 base from J, the junction kept 5 bases outside the gene matches. This CDR3 reads CASSPRLATQETQYF. The CDR3 DNA sequence: TGTGCCAGCAGCCCCCGACTAGCGACCCAAGAGACCCAGTACTTC.

This clonotype has only a few counts. This chain joins TRBV9 and TRBJ2-3, with a possible D match to TRBD2 (6 bases). The ends were cut back, 4 bases at V and 3 bases at J, with 18 bases in the middle. There are 16 residues in the CDR3. Germline V gene data show CDR1 as SGDLS and CDR2 as YYNGEE. This CDR3 reads CASSLEGSGGTDTQYF. CDR3 DNA sequence: TGTGCCAGCAGCCTAGAAGGAAGCGGAGGGACAGATACGCAGTATTTT.

This clonotype turned up a few times. The chain employs TRBV5-1 and TRBJ2-1, with D tentatively TRBD2 (6 bases). Deletions cut 1 base from V and 7 bases from J, with 9 bases between. Germline assignment: CDR1 SGHRS and CDR2 YFSETQ. This CDR3 has 13 residues. CDR3 sequence reads: CASSLRAGNEQFF. The DNA of the CDR3 is TGCGCCAGCAGCTTGAGGGCGGGAAATGAGCAGTTCTTC. Combining the CDR3 with reference TRBV5-1 and TRBJ2-1 gives the whole variable domain KAGVTQTPRYLIKTRGQQVTLSCSPISGHRSVSWYQQTPGQGLQFLFEYFSETQRNKGNFPGRFSGRQFSNSRSEMNVSTLELGDSALYLCASSLRAGNEQFFGPGTRLTVL.

In its sample, this clonotype was seen a few times. The genes are TRBV15 and TRBJ2-7; D may match TRBD1 or TRBD2 (5 bases each). CDR3 length: 18 amino acids. Trimming cost V 0 bases and J 4 bases, with 22 bases left between them. Germline values: CDR1 LNHNV, CDR2 YYDKDF (reference sequence). Here the CDR3 DNA reads TGTGCCACCAGCAGAGATCGCGGCAGGGCGCGGCTAGCTTACGAGCAGTACTTC. Protein: CATSRDRGRARLAYEQYF.

This clonotype occurred a few times. V is TRBV5-5 and J is TRBJ2-7, with a possible D match to TRBD2 (6 bases). V gave up 5 bases and J gave up 0 bases, with 15 bases separating them. Germline CDR1 reads SGHKS; CDR2 reads YYEKEE (reference sequence). The CDR3 sequence is 15 residues long. The chain's CDR3 is CASRRIGGDSYEQYF. Here the CDR3 DNA reads TGTGCCAGCAGGCGAATTGGCGGGGACTCCTACGAGCAGTACTTC.

DNA of the CDR3: TGTGCCATCACCCCCCCGGGACAGGGGGCGAGAAGCTCCTACGAGCAGTACTTC. It encodes CAITPPGQGARSSYEQYF. The chain links TRBV10-3 to TRBJ2-7; 12 nucleotides align to TRBD1. The CDR3 is 18 amino acids. J lost 0 bases, V lost 7 bases, and 13 bases had no gene match. The germline gives CDR1 ENHRY, CDR2 SYGVKD.